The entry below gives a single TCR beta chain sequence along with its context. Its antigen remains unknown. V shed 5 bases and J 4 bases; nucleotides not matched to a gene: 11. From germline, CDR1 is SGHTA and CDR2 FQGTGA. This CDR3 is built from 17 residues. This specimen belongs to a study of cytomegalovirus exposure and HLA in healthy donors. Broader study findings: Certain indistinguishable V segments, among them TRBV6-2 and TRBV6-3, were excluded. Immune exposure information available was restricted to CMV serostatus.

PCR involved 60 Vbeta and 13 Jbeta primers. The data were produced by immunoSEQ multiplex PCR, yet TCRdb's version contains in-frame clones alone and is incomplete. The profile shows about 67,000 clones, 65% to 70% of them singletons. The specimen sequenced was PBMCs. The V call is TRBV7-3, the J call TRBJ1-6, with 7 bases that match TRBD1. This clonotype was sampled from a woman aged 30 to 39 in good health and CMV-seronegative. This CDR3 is CASSPVGGTAYNSPLHF. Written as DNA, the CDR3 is TGTGCCAGCAGCCCCGTCGGCGGGACAGCATATAATTCACCCCTCCACTTT.